This TCR beta chain was identified during a study of response to subunit inactivated influenza vaccine. Germline assignment: CDR1 SGHTA and CDR2 FQGNSA. The V gene end was trimmed by 5 bases and the J gene end by 8 bases; junction bases not matched to a gene: 3. This CDR3 comprises 13 residues. TCRdb reprocessed the RT-PCR reads with MiXCR, giving one entry per CDR3 protein. The sample includes 500,000 to 600,000 distinct CDR3 sequences, less than 8% of them seen just once. This sequence joins TRBV7-2 and TRBJ1-6; TRBD1 aligns across 7 bases. The sample was PBMCs from blood, taken less than 25 months after vaccination. This clonotype was sampled from a man aged 50 to 75 who received an inactivated influenza vaccine. Here the CDR3 DNA reads TGTGCCAGCAGCACTGACAGGGATTCACCCCTCCACTTT. Residues: CASSTDRDSPLHF.